This TCR beta chain was recovered during a study of shared clonotypes between healthy human individuals (dated by TCRdb to the early 2020s). Concerning the study at large: Three men and two women, aged 18 to 49 years, made up the cohort. Different laboratories and diverse techniques were used to prepare libraries and sequence TCR repertoires, to increase sequencing depth and limit assay-specific biases. For each donor, CD4 naive and CD4 memory were each given three plates, CD8 naive was given two plates, and CD8 memory was given one plate. To estimate repertoire size and how much clonotypes are shared between individuals, the study performed deep sequencing of blood TCR repertoires from 4 to 6 healthy adults. Per donor, leukapheresis produced somewhere between about 0.85 and 9.5 billion PBMCs. The full study reports these points: Because the study included only a small number of donors, the genetic and exposure-history diversity represented was limited. Based on pairwise subsampling, the degree of clonotype sharing among donors was expected to be affected by sequencing depth. Naive subsets generally had larger estimated clonotype richness than memory subsets did. Incomplete sequencing was indicated by rarefaction of sorted-subset datasets, despite the large sequencing depth. Across a handful of donors, approximately 5% of naive CD4, around 3.5% of naive CD8, 2.3% of memory CD4, and approximately 0.4% of memory CD8 clonotypes were shared. Compared with non-shared clonotypes, clonotypes shared by all four sorted-subset donors had higher generation probabilities. Sampling was restricted to blood, and TCR repertoires in tissue are likely to differ from TCR repertoires in blood.

On this clone itself: Its antigen target is currently unknown. Base qualities are not at hand, and no much larger clone is one base apart.

Healthy HIV-negative adults with no recently reported acute infections or vaccinations were included as donors. Every donor was a Caucasian adult living in Nashville, Tennessee, USA. Magnetic negative selection was used to enrich CD4+ T cells, after which naive cells were positively selected on CD45RA and the negative fraction became the memory subset. Blood was obtained by leukapheresis, after which PBMCs were separated by Ficoll-Histopaque density gradient centrifugation and cryopreserved in liquid nitrogen vapor phase. Analytical flow cytometry was used to check the purity and quantity of each magnetically sorted T cell population. Each sorted fraction had its genomic DNA isolated and then quantified by UV absorbance on a Nanodrop 2000c. V and J are truncated by 1 base and 6 bases respectively, leaving an intervening sequence of 7 bases. The germline V gene (reference sequence) yields PRHDT for CDR1 and FYEKMQ for CDR2. Its CDR3 holds 12 amino acids, cysteine through phenylalanine. Only the CDR3 region is kept as DNA, spanning 36 bases read in frame from base 1.

Using the deep immunoSEQ assay, multiplex PCR amplified TCR CDR3 regions from genomic DNA. Extracted genomic DNA from each cell subset was spread evenly across all wells of several immunoSEQ 96-well plates, with each plate serving as a replicate. For sorted subsets, approximately 210 ng of genomic DNA, equivalent to some 30,000 T cell genomes, went into each replicate PCR. The purified libraries were quantified using a Qubit 3.0 fluorometer, sized with a Bioanalyzer 2100, and then quantified again using the KAPA Library Quantification kit. Every immunoSEQ 96-well plate was sequenced on a separate single-read 150-cycle Illumina NextSeq 550 flow cell. The original pipeline was this. Because the immunoSEQ output held only junctional sequences and lacked quality scores, the filtering could not match the filtering applied to full-length reads. To assign V/J genes and CDR3, sequences were annotated against IMGT germline references using PyIR, a Python wrapper for IgBLAST v1.9. Reads were filtered out if the reads had weak V/J assignments (E-value above 1e-6), no CDR3, stop codons, out-of-frame junctions, or ambiguous translated residues. A V3J clonotype was defined by an identical inferred V gene, J gene, and CDR3 amino acid sequence. Percentage overlap between repertoires was calculated by dividing the number of shared unique clonotypes by the size of the smaller repertoire. RTK rarefaction, the Chao1 estimator, and Recon v2.1 estimates of unobserved clonotypes were used to assess repertoire richness. For all TCRbeta clonotypes obtained by the gDNA method from a few donors, generation probabilities were computed with OLGA. TCRdb holds this immuneACCESS table with in-frame rearrangements only. Some clones are missing; in checked studies, unresolved V genes explain under half, and the rest has no known cause. V and J calls and clone size are copied from that table; D and trimming were computed from the DNA. The sample table contains over a million clones; only one count was recorded for about 84% of them. The ten biggest clones cover 0.55% to 0.7% of the sample.

The sequencing input was memory CD4+ T cells from PBMCs. The label giving this sample's cell subset or site can be read as: CD45RA-negative fraction. This sequence was found in a man younger than 35 in good health. Some clones in this sample may be carry-over from other donors' samples. The chain is assembled from TRBV13 and TRBJ2-7; no D gene call is confident. The CDR3 region reads CASSLEGREQYF. The nucleotide sequence reads TGTGCCAGCAGCTTAGAAGGACGCGAGCAGTACTTC.